Sequencing of this TCR beta chain was carried out in a study of radiotherapy plus CTLA-4 blockade in lung cancer. Study in general: Disease control was present in more than 25% of patients, and objective responses in around 20%.

The protocol was immunoSEQ multiplex PCR, while the TCRdb copy is restricted to in-frame clones and leaves out a portion. In the table there are around 110,000 clones, more than 80% of which are singletons. Findings and caveats of the study: Once radiotherapy plus ipilimumab had been given, TCR clones derived from tumor expanded in blood. Reports state that early shifts in blood T cell clones, with interferon-beta, best predicted response.

Each patient with chemo-refractory metastatic non-small-cell lung cancer was treated with focal radiation plus CTLA-4 blockade using ipilimumab. With respect to this clone: The antigen remains unidentified.

This receptor was identified in a human donor with non-small cell lung cancer that progressed on radiotherapy plus ipilimumab. The material sequenced was peripheral blood, taken from a patient treated with radiotherapy plus ipilimumab.

CDR3 sequence (DNA): TGTGCCAGCGAAGGCAGGGGGTTTAGGGGCTACACCTTC. This translates into CASEGRGFRGYTF. The J gene is TRBJ1-2, the V gene TRBV2; 7 bases line up with TRBD1. CDR3 size: 13 residues. The V and J ends lost 8 bases and 8 bases, in that order; junction bases with no gene match: 11. The germline gives CDR1 SNHLY, CDR2 FYNNEI.